This TCR beta chain stems from a study of blood T cell repertoires in COVID-19. Study in general: Specimens from acute and convalescent COVID-19 originated in the United States, Italy and Spain. T cells, B-cell-depleted T cells, or PBMCs supplied cDNA or gDNA.

CDR3 length: 13 amino acids. Germline loops: CDR1 SGHVS, CDR2 FNYEAQ. V trimming: 5 bases; J trimming: 3 bases; junction bases outside the gene matches: 3. In the original workflow: Amplification from reference gene primers served as the basis for estimated nucleated cell counts. Only in-frame clones appear in the TCRdb table, and some are missing; sequencing was by immunoSEQ multiplex PCR. The V and J calls and clone size were taken over from that table, and D and trimming were inferred from the DNA. The sample yields 50,000 to 65,000 clones, around nine tenths seen once. This TCR came from a human donor in a cohort sampled during active COVID-19. What was sequenced was peripheral blood. The genes are TRBV7-6 and TRBJ1-2; 7 bases are a match to TRBD1. In DNA, the CDR3 is TGTGCCAGCAGCGGGACAGCCGACTATGGCTACACCTTC. This sequence encodes CASSGTADYGYTF.